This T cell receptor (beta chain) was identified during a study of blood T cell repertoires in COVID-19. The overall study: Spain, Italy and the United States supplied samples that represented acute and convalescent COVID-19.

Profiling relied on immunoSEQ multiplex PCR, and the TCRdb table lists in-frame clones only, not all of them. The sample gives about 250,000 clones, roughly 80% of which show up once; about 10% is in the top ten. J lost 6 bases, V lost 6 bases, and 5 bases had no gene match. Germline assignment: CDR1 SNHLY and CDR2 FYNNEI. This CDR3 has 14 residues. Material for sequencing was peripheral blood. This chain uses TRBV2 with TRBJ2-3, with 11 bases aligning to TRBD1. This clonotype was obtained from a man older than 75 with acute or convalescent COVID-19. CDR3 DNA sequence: TGTGCCAGCAGGGGACAGGGGGTCGGCGATACGCAGTATTTT. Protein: CASRGQGVGDTQYF.